A selection of T cell receptor beta chains follows, all from one sample in a study of Graves' ophthalmopathy and Graves' hyperthyroidism. TCRdb independently ran MiXCR on the multiplex PCR reads; one entry per CDR3 protein. The sample records around 1,200,000 distinct CDR3 sequences, 35% to 40% being singletons. What was sequenced was peripheral blood or thyroid tissue (not recorded which). These receptors were collected from an adult man with Graves' hyperthyroidism. CDR3s include the opening cysteine and the closing phenylalanine or tryptophan. Fields, in order: V gene, J gene, CDR3 length, clone size, D gene, CDR3 DNA, CDR3 protein. The D gene is left open where the match is weak. Clone size appears in some rows only: once, few, many, or a class for an expanded clone.

V gene: TRBV19; J gene: TRBJ1-3; CDR3 length: 14; clone size: few; D gene: NA; CDR3 DNA: TGTGCCACATCAACAGGGAGCTCTGGAAACACCATATATTTT; CDR3 protein: CATSTGSSGNTIYF
V gene: TRBV7-8; J gene: TRBJ2-5; CDR3 length: 14; clone size: NA; D gene: NA; CDR3 DNA: TGTGCCAGCAGACCCGGGCAGGGCGTAGTGACCCAGTACTTC; CDR3 protein: CASRPGQGVVTQYF
V gene: TRBV7-8; J gene: TRBJ2-5; CDR3 length: 11; clone size: NA; D gene: NA; CDR3 DNA: TGTGCGGGCGGGAATCAAGAGACCCAGTACTTC; CDR3 protein: CAGGNQETQYF
V gene: TRBV10-3; J gene: TRBJ1-6; CDR3 length: 12; clone size: NA; D gene: TRBD1; CDR3 DNA: TGTGCCACCCGGGACAGCAATTCACCCCTCCACTTT; CDR3 protein: CATRDSNSPLHF
V gene: TRBV6-5; J gene: TRBJ2-5; CDR3 length: 16; clone size: few; D gene: TRBD1; CDR3 DNA: TGTGCCAGCAGTTACACAACCGGGACAGGTGTAGAGACCCAGTACTTC; CDR3 protein: CASSYTTGTGVETQYF
V gene: TRBV5-1; J gene: TRBJ2-7; CDR3 length: 14; clone size: NA; D gene: TRBD1; CDR3 DNA: TGCACCAGCAGCCGCGGGACAGGGCCCTACGAGCAGTACTTC; CDR3 protein: CTSSRGTGPYEQYF
V gene: TRBV14; J gene: TRBJ1-1; CDR3 length: 12; clone size: NA; D gene: NA; CDR3 DNA: TGTGCCAGCAGCCCCGACCGGACTAAAGCTTTCTTT; CDR3 protein: CASSPDRTKAFF
V gene: TRBV20-1; J gene: TRBJ1-3; CDR3 length: 15; clone size: many; D gene: NA; CDR3 DNA: TGCAGTGCCCGCACCTGGGGGATCGGAGGAAACACCATATATTTT; CDR3 protein: CSARTWGIGGNTIYF
V gene: TRBV4-2; J gene: TRBJ2-2; CDR3 length: 17; clone size: few; D gene: NA; CDR3 DNA: TGTGCCAGCAGCCAAGAGGCAATCGTGTGGTTGACCGGGGAGCTGTTTTTT; CDR3 protein: CASSQEAIVWLTGELFF
V gene: TRBV10-3; J gene: TRBJ2-1; CDR3 length: 14; clone size: NA; D gene: NA; CDR3 DNA: TGTGCCATCAGTGCTGCCCAGGACTACAATGAGCAGTTCTTC; CDR3 protein: CAISAAQDYNEQFF
V gene: TRBV25-1; J gene: TRBJ1-2; CDR3 length: 14; clone size: many; D gene: TRBD1; CDR3 DNA: TGTGCCAGCAGTGGAGACAGGGGACCATATGGCTACACCTTC; CDR3 protein: CASSGDRGPYGYTF
V gene: TRBV7-9; J gene: TRBJ1-4; CDR3 length: 14; clone size: NA; D gene: TRBD1; CDR3 DNA: TGTGCCAGCCAGACCGACAGGGGGTTGGGAAAACTGTTTTTT; CDR3 protein: CASQTDRGLGKLFF
V gene: TRBV7-3; J gene: TRBJ2-1; CDR3 length: 15; clone size: few; D gene: NA; CDR3 DNA: TGTGCCAGCAGCGCCTACTCCGGGACAAACAATGAGCAGTTCTTC; CDR3 protein: CASSAYSGTNNEQFF
V gene: TRBV9; J gene: TRBJ1-1; CDR3 length: 12; clone size: NA; D gene: TRBD1; CDR3 DNA: TGTGCCAGCAGCGTGGACAGGGGGATTACTTTCTTT; CDR3 protein: CASSVDRGITFF
V gene: TRBV19; J gene: TRBJ2-5; CDR3 length: 12; clone size: few; D gene: NA; CDR3 DNA: TGTGCCAGTATCGACAGTACCTCGGCCCAGTACTTC; CDR3 protein: CASIDSTSAQYF
V gene: TRBV6-5; J gene: TRBJ1-5; CDR3 length: 14; clone size: few; D gene: NA; CDR3 DNA: TGTGCCAGCAGTTACTCGGGGGGGTATCAGCCCCAGCATTTT; CDR3 protein: CASSYSGGYQPQHF
V gene: TRBV2; J gene: TRBJ2-7; CDR3 length: 13; clone size: many; D gene: NA; CDR3 DNA: TGTGCCAGCAGATTAGGGGCAGGGTACGAGCAGTACTTC; CDR3 protein: CASRLGAGYEQYF
V gene: TRBV10-3; J gene: TRBJ2-7; CDR3 length: 13; clone size: NA; D gene: TRBD2; CDR3 DNA: TGTGCCGCCAAGGCGGGAGTGACGTACGAGCAGTACTTC; CDR3 protein: CAAKAGVTYEQYF
V gene: TRBV6-2/TRBV6-3; J gene: TRBJ1-4; CDR3 length: 15; clone size: NA; D gene: NA; CDR3 DNA: TGTGCCAGCAGTTACCTCGACAGCCTGAACGAAAAACTGTTTTTT; CDR3 protein: CASSYLDSLNEKLFF
V gene: TRBV28; J gene: TRBJ2-7; CDR3 length: 15; clone size: many; D gene: TRBD2; CDR3 DNA: TGTGCCAGCAGTTTGGCGGGAGTGAGTGAGTACGAGCAGTACTTC; CDR3 protein: CASSLAGVSEYEQYF
V gene: TRBV3-1; J gene: TRBJ2-7; CDR3 length: 15; clone size: NA; D gene: NA; CDR3 DNA: TGTGCCAGCAGCCAAGTTGGGCTGGGCAGTGCGGAGCAGTACTTC; CDR3 protein: CASSQVGLGSAEQYF
V gene: TRBV15; J gene: TRBJ1-6; CDR3 length: 13; clone size: NA; D gene: TRBD1; CDR3 DNA: TGTGCCACCGAGAGGGACAGGGATTCACCCCTCCACTTT; CDR3 protein: CATERDRDSPLHF
V gene: TRBV28; J gene: TRBJ2-7; CDR3 length: 13; clone size: few; D gene: NA; CDR3 DNA: TGTGCCAGCAGTTTCGACAGGAACGACGAGCAGTACTTC; CDR3 protein: CASSFDRNDEQYF
V gene: TRBV13; J gene: TRBJ2-5; CDR3 length: 14; clone size: few; D gene: NA; CDR3 DNA: TGTGCCAGCGGTTTGCAGGGGCGCAAAGAGACCCAGTACTTC; CDR3 protein: CASGLQGRKETQYF
V gene: TRBV28; J gene: TRBJ1-2; CDR3 length: 13; clone size: once; D gene: NA; CDR3 DNA: TGTGCCAGCTTCGGACAGCTCACAGGTGGCTACACCTTC; CDR3 protein: CASFGQLTGGYTF
V gene: TRBV20-1; J gene: TRBJ2-7; CDR3 length: 16; clone size: NA; D gene: TRBD2; CDR3 DNA: TGCAGTGCTAGAGGCCCCCGGACTAGCGGGAGTGACGAGCAGTACTTC; CDR3 protein: CSARGPRTSGSDEQYF
V gene: TRBV10-3; J gene: TRBJ1-2; CDR3 length: 17; clone size: many; D gene: TRBD1; CDR3 DNA: TGTGCCATCAGAACTCCTGGGACAGGGACAAAGGTCTATGGCTACACCTTC; CDR3 protein: CAIRTPGTGTKVYGYTF
V gene: TRBV6-5; J gene: TRBJ1-1; CDR3 length: 13; clone size: few; D gene: NA; CDR3 DNA: TGTGCCAGCCCAAGGAGGTTGAACACTGAAGCTTTCTTT; CDR3 protein: CASPRRLNTEAFF
V gene: TRBV19; J gene: TRBJ1-2; CDR3 length: 17; clone size: many; D gene: NA; CDR3 DNA: TGTGCCAGTACCCTGAGGGGGACGGAGAGACCTAACTATGGCTACACCTTC; CDR3 protein: CASTLRGTERPNYGYTF
V gene: TRBV29-1; J gene: TRBJ2-5; CDR3 length: 13; clone size: many; D gene: TRBD1; CDR3 DNA: TGCAGCGTCCAGGAGAGGGGGCGAGAGACCCAGTACTTC; CDR3 protein: CSVQERGRETQYF
V gene: TRBV19; J gene: TRBJ1-5; CDR3 length: 13; clone size: many; D gene: TRBD1; CDR3 DNA: TGTGCCAGTGACAGGGCCGGCAATCAGCCCCAGCATTTT; CDR3 protein: CASDRAGNQPQHF
V gene: TRBV7-2; J gene: TRBJ1-1; CDR3 length: 14; clone size: many; D gene: NA; CDR3 DNA: TGTGCCAGCAGCTTGGGGAGTATGAACACTGAAGCTTTCTTT; CDR3 protein: CASSLGSMNTEAFF
V gene: TRBV19; J gene: TRBJ1-5; CDR3 length: 15; clone size: NA; D gene: NA; CDR3 DNA: TGTGCCAGTAGTATCATCAGGGCGGAGAATCGGCCCCAGCATTTT; CDR3 protein: CASSIIRAENRPQHF
V gene: TRBV19; J gene: TRBJ1-1; CDR3 length: 15; clone size: NA; D gene: NA; CDR3 DNA: TGTGCCAGTAGCCGCTTTGGACGGGGAGCCACTGAAGCTTTCTTT; CDR3 protein: CASSRFGRGATEAFF
V gene: TRBV10-3; J gene: TRBJ2-7; CDR3 length: 12; clone size: many; D gene: NA; CDR3 DNA: TGTGCCATCAGTGATAGGGAATACGAGCAGTACTTC; CDR3 protein: CAISDREYEQYF
V gene: TRBV10-3; J gene: TRBJ2-7; CDR3 length: 15; clone size: NA; D gene: NA; CDR3 DNA: TGTGCCATCAGTGAAGTCTGGGTAACCTCCTACGAGCAGTACTTC; CDR3 protein: CAISEVWVTSYEQYF
V gene: TRBV6-5; J gene: TRBJ1-5; CDR3 length: 16; clone size: NA; D gene: NA; CDR3 DNA: TGTGCCAGCAGTCCAGTGACCGGGACAAACAATCAGCCCCAGCATTTT; CDR3 protein: CASSPVTGTNNQPQHF
V gene: TRBV29-1; J gene: TRBJ2-7; CDR3 length: 14; clone size: NA; D gene: TRBD2; CDR3 DNA: TGCAGCGTTCGAGGTCTAGCGGGAGGGATGCAGCAGTACTTC; CDR3 protein: CSVRGLAGGMQQYF
V gene: TRBV30; J gene: TRBJ1-1; CDR3 length: 13; clone size: once; D gene: NA; CDR3 DNA: TGTGCCTGGAGTGTACGAGGGGCCACTGGAGCTTTCTTT; CDR3 protein: CAWSVRGATGAFF
V gene: TRBV10-3; J gene: TRBJ1-1; CDR3 length: 15; clone size: many; D gene: NA; CDR3 DNA: TGTGCCATCAGTGAGTCTTGGGAAGGGGGCACTGAAGCTTTCTTT; CDR3 protein: CAISESWEGGTEAFF
V gene: TRBV10-3; J gene: TRBJ1-1; CDR3 length: 13; clone size: few; D gene: NA; CDR3 DNA: TGTGCCAGCAGTACAACCATCGGTATTGAAGCTTTCTTT; CDR3 protein: CASSTTIGIEAFF
V gene: TRBV25-1; J gene: TRBJ2-7; CDR3 length: 15; clone size: many; D gene: TRBD2; CDR3 DNA: TGTGCCAGCAGTGAATATAGCGGGGGGCTTAACGAGCAGTACTTC; CDR3 protein: CASSEYSGGLNEQYF
V gene: TRBV7-2; J gene: TRBJ1-1; CDR3 length: 16; clone size: few; D gene: TRBD1; CDR3 DNA: TGTGCCAGCAGCTCCCAAGGGGACCCCAGGGGGACTGAAGCTTTCTTT; CDR3 protein: CASSSQGDPRGTEAFF
V gene: TRBV18; J gene: TRBJ1-2; CDR3 length: 13; clone size: few; D gene: TRBD1; CDR3 DNA: TGTGCCAGCGCTCGACAGGGGTACTATGGCTACACCTTC; CDR3 protein: CASARQGYYGYTF
V gene: TRBV19; J gene: TRBJ2-2; CDR3 length: 14; clone size: NA; D gene: NA; CDR3 DNA: TGTGCCAGTAGTATAAAAGGCAGCACCGGGGAGCTGTTTTTT; CDR3 protein: CASSIKGSTGELFF
V gene: TRBV9; J gene: TRBJ2-5; CDR3 length: 14; clone size: NA; D gene: NA; CDR3 DNA: TGTGCCAGCAGCGTAGAAGCAGGGAAAGAGACCCAGTACTTC; CDR3 protein: CASSVEAGKETQYF
V gene: TRBV30; J gene: TRBJ1-1; CDR3 length: 15; clone size: NA; D gene: TRBD1; CDR3 DNA: TGTGCCTGGAGTGTATGGTACAGGGGGAACACTGAAGCTTTCTTT; CDR3 protein: CAWSVWYRGNTEAFF
V gene: TRBV7-9; J gene: TRBJ2-7; CDR3 length: 16; clone size: NA; D gene: TRBD2; CDR3 DNA: TGTGCCAGCAGCACGTTTCTAGCGGGGGGAACCTACGAGCAGTACTTC; CDR3 protein: CASSTFLAGGTYEQYF
V gene: TRBV5-1; J gene: TRBJ1-1; CDR3 length: 15; clone size: many; D gene: NA; CDR3 DNA: TGCGCCAGCAGCTTGTATACAGGGATGAACACTGAAGCTTTCTTT; CDR3 protein: CASSLYTGMNTEAFF
V gene: TRBV4-1; J gene: TRBJ1-1; CDR3 length: 15; clone size: NA; D gene: TRBD1; CDR3 DNA: TGCGCCAGCAGCCAAGAACAGGGGGCGAACACTGAAGCTTTCTTT; CDR3 protein: CASSQEQGANTEAFF
V gene: TRBV7-9; J gene: TRBJ1-1; CDR3 length: 14; clone size: many; D gene: NA; CDR3 DNA: TGTGCCAGCAGCCCCCCGGACAGCCGCCGTGAAGCTTTCTTT; CDR3 protein: CASSPPDSRREAFF
V gene: TRBV7-2; J gene: TRBJ2-7; CDR3 length: 15; clone size: NA; D gene: TRBD1; CDR3 DNA: TGTGCCAGCAGCTTAGAAGACAGGGTTTGGTACGAGCAGTACTTC; CDR3 protein: CASSLEDRVWYEQYF
V gene: TRBV25-1; J gene: TRBJ2-7; CDR3 length: 13; clone size: NA; D gene: NA; CDR3 DNA: TGTGCCAGCAGTGGGATCTGGGGGTACGAGCAGTACTTC; CDR3 protein: CASSGIWGYEQYF
V gene: TRBV6-5; J gene: TRBJ1-4; CDR3 length: 15; clone size: NA; D gene: NA; CDR3 DNA: TGTGCCAGCAGTTACTCCGGGACGGGGAATGAAAAACTGTTTTTT; CDR3 protein: CASSYSGTGNEKLFF
V gene: TRBV28; J gene: TRBJ2-5; CDR3 length: 12; clone size: NA; D gene: NA; CDR3 DNA: TGTGCCAGCAGCCTTTGGGGGGTGACCCAGTACTTC; CDR3 protein: CASSLWGVTQYF
V gene: TRBV6-2/TRBV6-3; J gene: TRBJ2-7; CDR3 length: 16; clone size: NA; D gene: TRBD1; CDR3 DNA: TGTGCCAGCAGTTCTGACACAGGGGTCCGGGCCTACGAGCAGTACTTC; CDR3 protein: CASSSDTGVRAYEQYF
V gene: TRBV20-1; J gene: TRBJ2-7; CDR3 length: 12; clone size: few; D gene: NA; CDR3 DNA: TGCAGTGTTCCCGGACAGTCCTACGAGCAGTACTTC; CDR3 protein: CSVPGQSYEQYF
V gene: TRBV4-1; J gene: TRBJ1-5; CDR3 length: 17; clone size: many; D gene: TRBD1; CDR3 DNA: TGCGCCAGCAGCCAAGCACCGGGACAGGGGGTTGGTCAGCCCCAGCATTTT; CDR3 protein: CASSQAPGQGVGQPQHF